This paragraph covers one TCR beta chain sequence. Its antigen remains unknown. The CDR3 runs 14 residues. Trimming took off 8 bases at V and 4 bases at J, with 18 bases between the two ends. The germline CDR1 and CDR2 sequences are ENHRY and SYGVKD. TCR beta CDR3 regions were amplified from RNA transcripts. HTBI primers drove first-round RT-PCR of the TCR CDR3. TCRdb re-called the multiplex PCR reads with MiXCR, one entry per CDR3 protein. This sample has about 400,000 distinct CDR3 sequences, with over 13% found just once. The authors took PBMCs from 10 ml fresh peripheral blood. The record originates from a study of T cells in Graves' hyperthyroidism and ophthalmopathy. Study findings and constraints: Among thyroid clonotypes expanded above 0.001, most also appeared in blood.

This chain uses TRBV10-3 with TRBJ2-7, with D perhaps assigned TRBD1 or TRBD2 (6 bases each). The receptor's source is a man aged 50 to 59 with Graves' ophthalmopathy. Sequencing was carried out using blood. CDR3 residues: CAIRDGGRSYEQYF. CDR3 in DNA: TGTGCCATCCGGGATGGGGGGCGCTCTTACGAGCAGTACTTC.